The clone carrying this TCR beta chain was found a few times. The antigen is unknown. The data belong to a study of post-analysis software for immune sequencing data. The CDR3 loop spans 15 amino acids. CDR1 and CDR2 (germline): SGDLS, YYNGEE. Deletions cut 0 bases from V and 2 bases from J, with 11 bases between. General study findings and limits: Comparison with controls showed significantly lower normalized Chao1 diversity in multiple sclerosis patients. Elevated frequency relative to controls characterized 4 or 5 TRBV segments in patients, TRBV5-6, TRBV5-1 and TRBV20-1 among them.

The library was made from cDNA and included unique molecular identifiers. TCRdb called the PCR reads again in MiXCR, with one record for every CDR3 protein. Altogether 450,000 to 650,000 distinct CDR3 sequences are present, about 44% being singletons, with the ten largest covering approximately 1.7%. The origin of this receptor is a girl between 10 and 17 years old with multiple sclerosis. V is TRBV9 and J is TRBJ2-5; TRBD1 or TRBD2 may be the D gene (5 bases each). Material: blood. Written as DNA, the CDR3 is TGTGCCAGCAGCGTAGGGCCGGGACCACAAGAGACCCAGTACTTC. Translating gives CASSVGPGPQETQYF.